The 5 T cell receptor beta chains in this list originate from one sample, sequenced in a study of radiation and T cells in renal cell carcinoma. Produced via immunoSEQ multiplex PCR; TCRdb's table is partial and in-frame only. The repertoire holds about 130,000 clones, with more than 75% as singletons. Time point in this sample: blood 2 weeks post-SBRT. Treatment denoted: 15 Gy SBRT to primary tumor, nephrectomy 4 weeks later. The sample consisted of blood, taken from a patient whose treatment included radiotherapy and nephrectomy. Every receptor here comes from a woman in her 70s with renal cell carcinoma.

This clone has only one observation. The V and J genes are TRBV7-9 and TRBJ2-7, with D tentatively TRBD2 (5 bases). Trimming cost V 3 bases and J 0 bases, with 9 bases left between them. Germline V gene sequence: CDR1 SEHNR, CDR2 FQNEAQ (reference sequence). This CDR3 comprises 14 residues. CDR3 in amino acids: CASSLSGTSYEQYF. CDR3 nucleotide sequence: TGTGCCAGCAGCTTGAGCGGCACCTCCTACGAGCAGTACTTC.

The chain has TRBV11-3 and TRBJ2-3; D perhaps matches TRBD2 (7 bases). The germline gives CDR1 SGHNT, CDR2 YENEEA. V was clipped by 5 bases and J by 0 bases, with 12 bases between them. The CDR3 runs 15 residues. Written as DNA, the CDR3 is TGTGCCAGCAGCCTAGGGGGGGCTAGCACAGATACGCAGTATTTT. Amino acid sequence: CASSLGGASTDTQYF.

The chain has TRBV18 and TRBJ2-2, with D hard to call. The CDR3 is 13 amino acids. V shed 3 bases and J shed 6 bases, with 8 bases lying between them. Germline loops: CDR1 KGHSH, CDR2 LQKENI. The CDR3 DNA reads as TGTGCCAGCTCACCTGTCGTCGCCGGGGAGCTGTTTTTT. As protein: CASSPVVAGELFF.

The chain combines TRBV19 with TRBJ2-3; 10 bases map to TRBD2. This CDR3 is built from 19 residues. J lost 5 bases, V lost 5 bases, and 19 bases had no gene match. Germline lookup yields CDR1 LNHDA and CDR2 SQIVND (reference sequence). The CDR3 DNA follows: TGTGCCAGTAGTCCCCCGTTCGGTAGCGGGGGGTCAGGTGGAGATACGCAGTATTTT. As protein: CASSPPFGSGGSGGDTQYF.

The V and J genes are TRBV27 and TRBJ2-3; 8 bases agree with TRBD2. The CDR3 has 14 amino acids. The germline V gene encodes CDR1 MNHEY and CDR2 SMNVEV (reference sequence). Unmatched junction bases numbered 5, after V lost 5 bases and J lost 4 bases. CDR3: CASSPGGRADTQYF. DNA for the CDR3: TGTGCCAGCAGTCCGGGGGGGCGGGCAGATACGCAGTATTTT.